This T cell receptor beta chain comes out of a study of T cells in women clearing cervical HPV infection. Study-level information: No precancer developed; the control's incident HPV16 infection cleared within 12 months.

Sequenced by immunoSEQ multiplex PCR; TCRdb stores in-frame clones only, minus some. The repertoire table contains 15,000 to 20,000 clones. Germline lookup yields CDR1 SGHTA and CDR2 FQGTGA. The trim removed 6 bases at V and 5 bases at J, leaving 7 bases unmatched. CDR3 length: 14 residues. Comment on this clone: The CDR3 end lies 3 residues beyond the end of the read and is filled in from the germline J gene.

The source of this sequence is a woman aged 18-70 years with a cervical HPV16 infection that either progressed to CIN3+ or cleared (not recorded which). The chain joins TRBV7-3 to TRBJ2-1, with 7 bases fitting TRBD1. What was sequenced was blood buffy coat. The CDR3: CASRNRGENNEQFF. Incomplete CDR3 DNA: TGTGCCAGCAGGAACAGGGGAGAGAACAATGAG.